The source of this TCR beta chain is a study of T-cell reconstitution after alpha-beta-depleted transplantation in children. Unique molecular identifiers were incorporated when the TCRbeta library was constructed. TCRdb re-called the PCR reads through MiXCR, storing one row per CDR3 protein. The repertoire includes 500,000 to 600,000 distinct CDR3 sequences, around a third of them detected once, and 2% to 3% sits in the top ten. The sequences come from PBMCs from the stem cell graft donor, collected from the stem cell graft. The clonotype was recovered from a human donor who donated a stem cell graft to a child with aplastic anemia.

CDR3 residues: CSAPSGPSSYNEQFF. Here the CDR3 DNA reads TGCAGTGCCCCTAGCGGACCTAGCTCCTACAATGAGCAGTTCTTC. The chain carries TRBV20-1 and TRBJ2-1; 7 nucleotides match TRBD2. The CDR3 sequence is 15 residues long. Germline V gives CDR1 DFQATT, CDR2 SNEGSKA (reference sequence). The V segment lost 6 bases and the J segment 0 bases; nucleotides outside the gene matches: 8.